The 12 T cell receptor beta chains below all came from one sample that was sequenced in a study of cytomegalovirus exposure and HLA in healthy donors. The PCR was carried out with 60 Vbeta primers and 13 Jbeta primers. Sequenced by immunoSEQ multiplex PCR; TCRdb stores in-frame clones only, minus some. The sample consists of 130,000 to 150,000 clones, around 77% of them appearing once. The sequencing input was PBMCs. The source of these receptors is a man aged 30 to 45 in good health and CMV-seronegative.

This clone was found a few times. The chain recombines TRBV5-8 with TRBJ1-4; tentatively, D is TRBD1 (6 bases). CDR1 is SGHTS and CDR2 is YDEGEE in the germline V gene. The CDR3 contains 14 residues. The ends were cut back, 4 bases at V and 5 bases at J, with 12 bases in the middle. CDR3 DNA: TGTGCCAGCAGCCGCGGACAGCTAAATGAAAAACTGTTTTTT. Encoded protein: CASSRGQLNEKLFF.

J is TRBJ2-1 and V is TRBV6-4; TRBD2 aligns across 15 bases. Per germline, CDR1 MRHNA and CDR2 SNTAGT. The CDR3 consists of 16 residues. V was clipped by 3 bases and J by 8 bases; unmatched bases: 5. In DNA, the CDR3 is TGTGCCAGCAGTGAAATGGGACTAGCGGGGGGCTATGAGCAGTTCTTC. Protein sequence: CASSEMGLAGGYEQFF.

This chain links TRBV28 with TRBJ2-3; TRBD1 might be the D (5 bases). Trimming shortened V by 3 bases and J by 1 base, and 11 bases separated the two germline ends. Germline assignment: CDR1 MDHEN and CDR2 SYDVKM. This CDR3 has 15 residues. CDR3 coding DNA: TGTGCCAGCAGTTTCCGGCCAGGGCGCACAGATACGCAGTATTTT. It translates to CASSFRPGRTDTQYF.

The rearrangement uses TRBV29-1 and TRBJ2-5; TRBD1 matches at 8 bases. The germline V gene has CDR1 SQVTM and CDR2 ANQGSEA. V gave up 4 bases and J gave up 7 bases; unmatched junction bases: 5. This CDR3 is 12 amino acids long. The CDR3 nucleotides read TGCAGCGTTGTGCGACAGGGGTCGACCCAGTACTTC. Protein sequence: CSVVRQGSTQYF. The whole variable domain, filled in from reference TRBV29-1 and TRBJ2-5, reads SAVISQKPSRDICQRGTSLTIQCQVDSQVTMMFWYRQQPGQSLTLIATANQGSEATYESGFVIDKFPISRPNLTFSTLTVSNMSPEDSSIYLCSVVRQGSTQYFGPGTRLLVL.

As DNA, the CDR3 is TGTGCCAGCCCCAAAGGGGGGGCAGGGCCCACAGATACGCAGTATTTT. This translates into CASPKGGAGPTDTQYF. The genes are TRBV2 and TRBJ2-3, with a possible D match to TRBD2 (7 bases). Trimming took 8 bases from V and 2 from J, leaving 20 bases between them. CDR3 size: 16 residues. Germline-derived CDR1 and CDR2 are SNHLY and FYNNEI. Full variable domain (rest looked up from reference TRBV2 and TRBJ2-3): EPEVTQTPSHQVTQMGQEVILRCVPISNHLYFYWYRQILGQKVEFLVSFYNNEISEKSEIFDDQFSVERPDGSNFTLKIRSTKLEDSAMYFCASPKGGAGPTDTQYFGPGTRLTVL.

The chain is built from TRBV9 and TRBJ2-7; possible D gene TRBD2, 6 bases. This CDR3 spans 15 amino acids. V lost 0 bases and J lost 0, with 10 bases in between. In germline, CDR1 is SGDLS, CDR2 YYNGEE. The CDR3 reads CASSVGGNPSYEQYF. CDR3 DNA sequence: TGTGCCAGCAGCGTAGGCGGGAACCCCTCCTACGAGCAGTACTTC.

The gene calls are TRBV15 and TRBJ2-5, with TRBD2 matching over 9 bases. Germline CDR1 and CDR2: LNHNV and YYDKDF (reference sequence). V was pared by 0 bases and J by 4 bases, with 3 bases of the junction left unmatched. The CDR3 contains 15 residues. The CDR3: CATSRDRAGGETQYF. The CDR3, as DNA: TGTGCCACCAGCAGAGATCGAGCGGGAGGAGAGACCCAGTACTTC.

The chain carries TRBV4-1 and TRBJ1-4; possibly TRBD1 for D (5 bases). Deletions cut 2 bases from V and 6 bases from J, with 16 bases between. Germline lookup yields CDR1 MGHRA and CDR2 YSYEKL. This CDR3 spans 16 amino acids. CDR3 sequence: CASSQSLAGLYEKLFF. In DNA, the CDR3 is TGCGCCAGCAGCCAAAGCCTGGCAGGGTTATATGAAAAACTGTTTTTT.

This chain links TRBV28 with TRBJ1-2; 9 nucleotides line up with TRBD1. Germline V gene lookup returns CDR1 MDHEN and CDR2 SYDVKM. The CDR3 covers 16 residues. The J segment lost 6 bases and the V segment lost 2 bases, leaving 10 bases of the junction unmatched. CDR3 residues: CASSLSPPGQGDGYTF. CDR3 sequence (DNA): TGTGCCAGCAGTTTAAGCCCGCCGGGACAGGGAGATGGCTACACCTTC.

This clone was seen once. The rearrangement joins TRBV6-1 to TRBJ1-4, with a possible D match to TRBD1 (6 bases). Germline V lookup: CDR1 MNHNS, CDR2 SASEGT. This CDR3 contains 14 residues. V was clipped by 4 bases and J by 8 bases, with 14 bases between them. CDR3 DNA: TGTGCCAGCAGTGGCGTACAGGGTCTCGAAAAACTGTTTTTT. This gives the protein CASSGVQGLEKLFF.

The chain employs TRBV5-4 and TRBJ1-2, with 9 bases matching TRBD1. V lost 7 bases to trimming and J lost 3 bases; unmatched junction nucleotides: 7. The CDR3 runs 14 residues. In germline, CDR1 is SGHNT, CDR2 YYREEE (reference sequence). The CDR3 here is CASGTWDRDYGYTF. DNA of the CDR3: TGTGCCAGCGGGACCTGGGACAGGGACTATGGCTACACCTTC.

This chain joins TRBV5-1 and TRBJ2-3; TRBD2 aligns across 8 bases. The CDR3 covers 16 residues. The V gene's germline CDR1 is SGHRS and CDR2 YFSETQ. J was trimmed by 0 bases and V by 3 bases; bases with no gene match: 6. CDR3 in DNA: TGCGCCAGCAGCTCCACTAGCGGAACAAGCACAGATACGCAGTATTTT. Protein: CASSSTSGTSTDTQYF.